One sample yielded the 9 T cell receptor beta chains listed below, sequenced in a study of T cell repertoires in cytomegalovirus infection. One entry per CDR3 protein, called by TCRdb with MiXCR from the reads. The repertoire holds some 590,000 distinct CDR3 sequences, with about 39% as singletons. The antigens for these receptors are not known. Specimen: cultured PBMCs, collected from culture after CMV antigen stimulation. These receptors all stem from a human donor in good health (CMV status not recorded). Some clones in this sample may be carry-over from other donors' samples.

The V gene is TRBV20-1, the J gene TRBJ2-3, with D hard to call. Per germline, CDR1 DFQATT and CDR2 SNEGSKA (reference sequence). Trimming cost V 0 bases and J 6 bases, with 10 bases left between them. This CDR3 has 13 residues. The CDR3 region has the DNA TGCAGTGCTAGAGAAGACCCGTTGGATACGCAGTATTTT. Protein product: CSAREDPLDTQYF.

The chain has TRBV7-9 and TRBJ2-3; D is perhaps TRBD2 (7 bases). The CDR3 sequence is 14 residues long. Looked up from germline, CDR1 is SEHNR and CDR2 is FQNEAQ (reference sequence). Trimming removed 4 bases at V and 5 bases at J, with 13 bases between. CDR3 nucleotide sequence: TGTGCCAGCAGCTCCCGGGGGGCCCGAGATACGCAGTATTTT. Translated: CASSSRGARDTQYF.

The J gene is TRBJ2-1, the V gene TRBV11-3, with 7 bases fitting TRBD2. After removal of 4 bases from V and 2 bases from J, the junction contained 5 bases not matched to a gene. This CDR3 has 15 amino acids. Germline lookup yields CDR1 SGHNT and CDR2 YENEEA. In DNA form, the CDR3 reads TGTGCCAGCAGCTCCAGCGGGAATCCCTACAATGAGCAGTTCTTC. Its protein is CASSSSGNPYNEQFF. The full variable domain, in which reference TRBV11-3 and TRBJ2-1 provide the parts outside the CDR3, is EAGVVQSPRYKIIEKKQPVAFWCNPISGHNTLYWYLQNLGQGPELLIRYENEEAVDDSQLPKDRFSAERLKGVDSTLKIQPAELGDSAVYLCASSSSGNPYNEQFFGPGTRLTVL.

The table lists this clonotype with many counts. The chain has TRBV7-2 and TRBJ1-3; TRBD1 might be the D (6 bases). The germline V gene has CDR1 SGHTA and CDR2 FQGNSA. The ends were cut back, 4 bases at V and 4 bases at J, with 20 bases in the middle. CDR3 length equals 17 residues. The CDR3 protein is CASSSGQLLSSGNTIYF. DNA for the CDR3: TGTGCCAGCAGCTCAGGACAGTTGTTGAGTTCGGGAAACACCATATATTTT.

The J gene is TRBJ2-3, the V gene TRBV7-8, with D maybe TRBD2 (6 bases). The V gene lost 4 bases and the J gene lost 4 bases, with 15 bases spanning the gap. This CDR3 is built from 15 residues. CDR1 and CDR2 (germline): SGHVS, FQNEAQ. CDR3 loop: CASSSGGAAADTQYF. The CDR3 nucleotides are TGTGCCAGCAGCTCCGGCGGGGCCGCCGCAGATACGCAGTATTTT.

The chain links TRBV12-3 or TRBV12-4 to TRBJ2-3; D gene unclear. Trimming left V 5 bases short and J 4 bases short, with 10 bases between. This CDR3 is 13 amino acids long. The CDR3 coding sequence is TGTGCCAGCAGTCCCCGAGAGTCAGATACGCAGTATTTT. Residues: CASSPRESDTQYF.

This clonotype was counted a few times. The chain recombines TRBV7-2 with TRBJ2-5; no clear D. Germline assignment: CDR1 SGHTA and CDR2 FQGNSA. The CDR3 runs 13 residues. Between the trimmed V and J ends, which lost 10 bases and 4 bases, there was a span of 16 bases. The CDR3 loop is CATKGYPAETQYF. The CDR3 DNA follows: TGTGCCACCAAGGGATATCCAGCAGAGACCCAGTACTTC.

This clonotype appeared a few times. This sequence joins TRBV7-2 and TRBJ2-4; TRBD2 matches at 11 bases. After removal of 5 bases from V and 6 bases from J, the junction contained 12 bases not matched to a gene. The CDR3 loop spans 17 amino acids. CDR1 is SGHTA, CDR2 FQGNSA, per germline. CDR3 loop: CASSPSSGGSPRNIQYF. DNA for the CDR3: TGTGCCAGCAGCCCTTCTAGCGGGGGGTCCCCGAGAAACATTCAGTACTTC.

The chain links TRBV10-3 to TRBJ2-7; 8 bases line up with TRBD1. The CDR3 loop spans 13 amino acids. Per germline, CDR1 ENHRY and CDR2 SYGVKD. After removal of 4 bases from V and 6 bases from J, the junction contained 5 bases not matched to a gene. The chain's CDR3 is CAISGLQGGEQYF. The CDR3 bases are TGTGCCATCAGTGGACTACAGGGGGGCGAGCAGTACTTC.